Each of the 24 T cell receptor beta chains below was sequenced from the same sample in a study of patients and donors after allogeneic stem cell transplantation. TCRdb ran MiXCR on the RT-PCR reads and lists one entry per CDR3 protein. The sample lists 920,000 or so distinct CDR3 sequences, under 20% occurring once. Sequenced material: blood, either unsorted or a sorted T cell fraction (not recorded which). The receptors derive from a human donor who was either an allogeneic HSCT recipient or a stem cell or donor lymphocyte infusion donor (not recorded which). It is not recorded whose cells these are; they may come from a transplant donor.

The chain carries TRBV20-1 and TRBJ1-2; tentatively, D is TRBD1 (6 bases). CDR3 length: 12 amino acids. CDR1 is DFQATT and CDR2 is SNEGSKA in the germline V gene (reference sequence). V was pared by 4 bases and J by 3 bases, with 9 bases between. In DNA, the CDR3 is TGCAGTGCTACCGGACAGCACTATGGCTACACCTTC. Its translation is CSATGQHYGYTF.

The genes are TRBV20-1 and TRBJ2-3; unclear D gene. The CDR3 has 15 amino acids. The V and J ends lost 3 bases and 0 bases respectively, with 13 bases between them. Germline V gives CDR1 DFQATT, CDR2 SNEGSKA (reference sequence). The CDR3 bases are TGCAGTGCTAGGCAGTCGTATAGAAGCACAGATACGCAGTATTTT. Its protein is CSARQSYRSTDTQYF.

This rearrangement joins TRBV5-5 to TRBJ1-6, with D tentatively TRBD1 (6 bases). With 3 bases removed from V and 2 bases from J, the gap between germline ends came to 12 bases. The CDR3 is made up of 16 amino acids. The germline CDR1 and CDR2 sequences are SGHKS and YYEKEE (reference sequence). The CDR3, as DNA: TGTGCCAGCAGCTATTGGACAGTTCCCTATAATTCACCCCTCCACTTT. This translates into CASSYWTVPYNSPLHF.

The chain has TRBV29-1 and TRBJ1-1; 9 bases match TRBD1. With V trimmed by 8 bases and J by 0 bases, 13 bases remained unmatched. Per the germline V gene, CDR1 is SQVTM and CDR2 is ANQGSEA. CDR3 length: 16 residues. For the CDR3, the DNA is TGCAGCACCGAGCCCGGGACAGGGACATTGAACACTGAAGCTTTCTTT. Translation: CSTEPGTGTLNTEAFF.

The rearrangement uses TRBV29-1 and TRBJ1-5, with D possibly TRBD1 on 6 matching bases. The CDR3 consists of 13 residues. Trimming stripped 5 bases from V and 2 bases from J, with 10 bases between. Per the germline V gene, CDR1 is SQVTM and CDR2 is ANQGSEA. CDR3 sequence: CSVSGAGNQPQHF. CDR3 bases: TGCAGCGTTTCGGGGGCCGGCAATCAGCCCCAGCATTTT.

The chain uses TRBV6-1 and TRBJ2-1; 9 bases line up with TRBD2. CDR1 is MNHNS and CDR2 is SASEGT in the germline V gene. The ends lost 10 bases at V and 4 bases at J; junction bases unmatched: 11. CDR3 length equals 15 residues. The DNA of the CDR3 is TGTGCCACCACAGCTTTAGCGGGAGTTTACAATGAGCAGTTCTTC. Protein product: CATTALAGVYNEQFF.

In this sample, this clonotype turned up a few times. This rearrangement joins TRBV5-6 to TRBJ1-1; no firm D call. The germline V and J ends were trimmed by 7 bases and 0 bases, with 16 bases remaining between them. The CDR3 is 15 residues long. Per germline, CDR1 SGHDT and CDR2 YYEEEE. This CDR3 reads CASARRSILNTEAFF. The CDR3 DNA sequence: TGTGCCAGCGCCCGGCGGAGCATCCTGAACACTGAAGCTTTCTTT.

This clonotype has just a few counts. The rearrangement uses TRBV20-1 and TRBJ1-1, with 9 bases matching TRBD1. This CDR3 region has 14 residues. The V segment lost 3 bases and the J segment 7 bases; nucleotides outside the gene matches: 9. Germline lookup yields CDR1 DFQATT and CDR2 SNEGSKA (reference sequence). As DNA, the CDR3 is TGCAGTGCTAGCAAGGGGACAGGGCGAATTGAAGCTTTCTTT. This codes for CSASKGTGRIEAFF.

The chain is built from TRBV12-3 or TRBV12-4 and TRBJ2-7, with TRBD1 as a possible D gene (6 bases). CDR3 length: 12 amino acids. With 1 base removed from V and 13 bases from J, the gap between germline ends came to 14 bases. CDR3 in amino acids: CASSLVWTALYF. DNA of the CDR3: TGTGCCAGCAGTTTAGTATGGACAGCCCTATACTTC.

This clonotype came up a few times. V gene TRBV2 combines with J gene TRBJ2-7, with D possibly matching TRBD2 (6 bases). The ends were cut back, 6 bases at V and 3 bases at J, with 15 bases in the middle. The germline gives CDR1 SNHLY, CDR2 FYNNEI. The CDR3 loop spans 14 amino acids. Here the CDR3 DNA reads TGTGCCAGCAGGGAGGGGTTAGGGGTCTACGAGCAGTACTTC. Residues: CASREGLGVYEQYF.

This clonotype was detected many times. The chain has TRBV6-1 and TRBJ1-2, with D maybe TRBD1 (5 bases). From germline, CDR1 is MNHNS and CDR2 SASEGT. This CDR3 has 13 amino acids. With 5 bases removed from V and 3 bases from J, the gap between germline ends came to 10 bases. The CDR3 region has the DNA TGTGCCAGCAGTCGGGACTTGGACTATGGCTACACCTTC. It translates to CASSRDLDYGYTF.

This clonotype was picked up many times. The chain links TRBV12-3 or TRBV12-4 to TRBJ2-1; the match to TRBD2 covers 11 bases. The CDR3 sequence is 15 residues long. The junction had 6 bases not matched to a gene; V was cut back by 4 bases and J by 7 bases. CDR3 loop: CASSSLAGGRNEQFF. The CDR3 DNA reads TGTGCCAGCAGTTCCCTAGCGGGGGGAAGAAATGAGCAGTTCTTC.

CDR3 sequence (DNA): TGCAGGTCGCGGAACACCGGGGAGCTGTTTTTT. The encoded protein is CRSRNTGELFF. The chain carries TRBV20-1 and TRBJ2-2; no clear D gene. In germline, CDR1 is DFQATT, CDR2 SNEGSKA (reference sequence). The CDR3 length is 11 residues.

This clonotype has more than one count but fewer than ten. The chain uses TRBV4-1 and TRBJ1-1, with 7 bases aligning to TRBD1. The CDR3 covers 14 residues. Germline CDR1 is MGHRA and CDR2 is YSYEKL. Trimming cost V 0 bases and J 11 bases; bases outside gene matches: 9. This CDR3 reads CASSQDQNRGNAFF. As DNA, the CDR3 is TGCGCCAGCAGCCAAGATCAGAACAGGGGTAACGCTTTCTTT.

The chain recombines TRBV4-2 with TRBJ1-5; a weak D match, TRBD1 (6 bases). Trimming left V 0 bases short and J 0 bases short, with 9 bases between. Germline CDR1 and CDR2: LGHNA and YNFKEQ. The CDR3 spans 16 residues. Here the CDR3 reads CASSQERDISNQPQHF. The CDR3 coding sequence is TGTGCCAGCAGCCAAGAACGGGACATTAGCAATCAGCCCCAGCATTTT.

The chain couples TRBV6-5 to TRBJ1-5; D uncertain. The CDR3 extends over 16 amino acids. The V end was cut by 0 bases, the J end by 1 base, with 10 bases between. Germline loops: CDR1 MNHEY, CDR2 SVGAGI. The CDR3 spells CASSYSGPRSNQPQHF. CDR3 nucleotides: TGTGCCAGCAGTTACTCAGGTCCGAGAAGCAATCAGCCCCAGCATTTT.

Only a few counts were recorded for this clonotype. The V call is TRBV6-5, the J call TRBJ2-7; TRBD1 matches at 8 bases. Germline lookup yields CDR1 MNHEY and CDR2 SVGAGI. Trimming at V came to 4 bases and at J to 5 bases, leaving 10 bases not matched to a gene. The CDR3 spans 15 residues. CDR3 bases: TGTGCCAGCAGTTCGGCCGGACAGGGTCCCCACGAGCAGTACTTC. It specifies CASSSAGQGPHEQYF.

This clonotype appeared many times. V usage is TRBV7-8 and J usage is TRBJ2-2, with TRBD2 identical over 10 bases. In germline, CDR1 is SGHVS, CDR2 FQNEAQ. This CDR3 is 15 amino acids long. The J segment lost 10 bases and the V segment lost 1 base, leaving 6 bases of the junction unmatched. The CDR3 is CASSLVLAGPEELFF. The CDR3 DNA follows: TGTGCCAGCAGCTTAGTACTAGCGGGGCCCGAGGAGCTGTTTTTT.

The CDR3 sequence: CSAALAGAYNEQFF. The CDR3 DNA follows: TGCAGTGCGGCACTAGCGGGAGCTTACAATGAGCAGTTCTTC. The gene calls are TRBV20-1 and TRBJ2-1, with 11 bases matching TRBD2. CDR3 length: 14 amino acids. Trimming cost V 6 bases and J 4 bases; bases outside gene matches: 5. Germline loops: CDR1 DFQATT, CDR2 SNEGSKA (reference sequence).

The CDR3 DNA reads TGTGCCAGCAGCTTCACACGGACAGGAAACATTCAGTACTTC. Protein sequence: CASSFTRTGNIQYF. The rearrangement joins TRBV3-1 to TRBJ2-4; 7 nucleotides align to TRBD1. Looked up from germline, CDR1 is LGHDT and CDR2 is YNNKEL (reference sequence). Trimming took 5 bases from V and 6 from J; bases not matched to a gene: 7. The CDR3 loop spans 14 amino acids.

This clonotype showed up just once. It is likely a read error, because the conserved phenylalanine at the end of the CDR3 is missing. The chain carries TRBV20-1 and TRBJ1-2, with D possibly TRBD1 on 5 matching bases. CDR3 size: 11 residues. Germline V CDR1 and CDR2: DFQATT, SNEGSKA (reference sequence). The CDR3 reads CRRGRGYGYTY. The CDR3 DNA follows: TGCAGACGGGGGAGGGGCTATGGCTACACCTAC.

This chain connects TRBV5-1 to TRBJ1-1; 9 nucleotides match TRBD1. This CDR3 comprises 15 residues. Trimming cost V 5 bases and J 3 bases; bases outside gene matches: 8. Germline V lookup: CDR1 SGHRS, CDR2 YFSETQ. CDR3 region: CASRGQGNGDTEAFF. CDR3 nucleotides: TGCGCCAGCAGGGGACAGGGCAATGGGGACACTGAAGCTTTCTTT.

This clonotype was detected ten times or more. The chain uses TRBV20-1 and TRBJ1-5; no definite D call. V was trimmed by 3 bases and J by 0 bases, leaving 9 bases between them. CDR3 length: 14 residues. Germline V gives CDR1 DFQATT, CDR2 SNEGSKA (reference sequence). The CDR3 here is CSASRGNSNQPQHF. The CDR3, as DNA: TGCAGTGCTAGCCGCGGGAATAGCAATCAGCCCCAGCATTTT.

The chain carries TRBV6-5 and TRBJ2-3; no definite D call. This CDR3 is built from 12 residues. Germline CDR1 and CDR2: MNHEY and SVGAGI. The V gene lost 5 bases and the J gene lost 5 bases, with 8 bases spanning the gap. CDR3 protein: CASSHPRDTQYF. The CDR3 DNA is TGTGCCAGCAGTCACCCTCGAGATACGCAGTATTTT.